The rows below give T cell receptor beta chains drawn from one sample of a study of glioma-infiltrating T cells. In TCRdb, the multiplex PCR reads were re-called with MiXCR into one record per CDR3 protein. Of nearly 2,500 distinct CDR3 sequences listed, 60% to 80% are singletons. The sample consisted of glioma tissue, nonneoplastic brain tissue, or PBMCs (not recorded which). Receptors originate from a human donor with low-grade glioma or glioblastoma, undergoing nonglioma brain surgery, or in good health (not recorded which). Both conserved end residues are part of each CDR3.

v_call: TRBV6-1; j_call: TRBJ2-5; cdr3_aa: CASTDPGQGGETQYF
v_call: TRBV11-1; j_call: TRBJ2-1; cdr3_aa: CASRTSEVYNEQFF
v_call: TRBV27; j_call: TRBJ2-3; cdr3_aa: CASGETGGSDTQYF
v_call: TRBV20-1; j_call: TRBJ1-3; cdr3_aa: CSGRDKGIPLCTIYF
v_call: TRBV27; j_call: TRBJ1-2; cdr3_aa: CASSITGVGSGYTF
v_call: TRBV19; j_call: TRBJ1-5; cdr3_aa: CASIIFEGRNQPQHF
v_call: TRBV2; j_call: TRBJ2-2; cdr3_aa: CASRQGRGEVGELFF
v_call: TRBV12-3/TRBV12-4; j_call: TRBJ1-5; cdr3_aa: CASSPGQGGTKQYEHF
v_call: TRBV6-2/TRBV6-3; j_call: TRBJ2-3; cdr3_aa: CASSPAGSRTDTQYF
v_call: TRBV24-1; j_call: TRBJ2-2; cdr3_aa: CATKAGANTGELFF
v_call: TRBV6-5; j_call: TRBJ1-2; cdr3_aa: CASTREGQGGGYTF
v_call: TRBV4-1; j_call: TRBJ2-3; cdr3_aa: CASSQPGFLGTQYF
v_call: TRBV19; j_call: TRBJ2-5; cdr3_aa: CASSKADGAIKAQYF
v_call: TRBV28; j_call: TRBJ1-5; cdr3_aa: CERGKDESRYRNQPQHF
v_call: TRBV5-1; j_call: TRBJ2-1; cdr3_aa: CASRSVGGEEYNEQFF
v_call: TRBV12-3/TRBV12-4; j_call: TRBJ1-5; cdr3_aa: CAGSITRADHPQHF
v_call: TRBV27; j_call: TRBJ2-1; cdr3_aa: CASSLSPGGNSYNEQFF
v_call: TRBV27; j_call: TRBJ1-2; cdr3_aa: CASSSSTGRGNYGYTF
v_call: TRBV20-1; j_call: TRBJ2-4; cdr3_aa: CSASRPRTVAKNIQYF
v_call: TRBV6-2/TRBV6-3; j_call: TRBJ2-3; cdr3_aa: CASSLSTGRKSTDTQYF
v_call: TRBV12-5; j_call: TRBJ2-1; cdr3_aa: CASGLDPERYNEQFF
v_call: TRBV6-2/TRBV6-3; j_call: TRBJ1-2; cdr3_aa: CASSRDSEGYTF
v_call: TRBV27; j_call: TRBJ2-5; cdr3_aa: CASSLASGGETQYF
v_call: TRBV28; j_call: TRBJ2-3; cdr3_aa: CASSLASGGYDTQYF
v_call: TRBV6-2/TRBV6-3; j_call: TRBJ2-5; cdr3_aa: CAGTKGGGAQETEYF
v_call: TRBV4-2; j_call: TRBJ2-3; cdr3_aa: CAGTQGEASGSLSTDTQYF
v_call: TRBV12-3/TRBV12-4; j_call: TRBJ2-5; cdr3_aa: CASSLESGKETQYF
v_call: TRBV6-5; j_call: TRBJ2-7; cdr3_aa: CASRGGATGEQYF
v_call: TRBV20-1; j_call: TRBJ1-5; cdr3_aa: CSATGRGNQPQHF
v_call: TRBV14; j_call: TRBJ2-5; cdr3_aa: CASRREETQHF
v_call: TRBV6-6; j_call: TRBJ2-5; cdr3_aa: CASTKGGGANQETQYF
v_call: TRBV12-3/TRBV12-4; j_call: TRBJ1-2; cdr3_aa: CASSLAGGPYGYTF
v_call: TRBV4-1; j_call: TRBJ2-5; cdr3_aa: CASSSPGGGNQETQYF
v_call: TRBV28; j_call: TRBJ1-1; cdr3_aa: CASSEPTGVEAFF
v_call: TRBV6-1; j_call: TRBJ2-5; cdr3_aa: CASRPRMRAGRETPYF
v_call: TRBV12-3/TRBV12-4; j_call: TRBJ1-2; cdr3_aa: CASSIRLGNGYTF
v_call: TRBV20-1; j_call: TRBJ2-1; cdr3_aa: CSASSLFQGNEQFF
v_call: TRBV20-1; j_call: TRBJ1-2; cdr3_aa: CSARRQGEDGYTF
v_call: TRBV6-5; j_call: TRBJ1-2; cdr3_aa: CASSYTREGQGARGYTF
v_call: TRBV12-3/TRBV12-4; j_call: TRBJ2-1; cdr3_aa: CASSLAGGPNEQFF
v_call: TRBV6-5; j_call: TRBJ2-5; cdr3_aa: CASSYSKPRAKLETQYF
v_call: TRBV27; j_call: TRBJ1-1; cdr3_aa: CASSTGERTEAFF
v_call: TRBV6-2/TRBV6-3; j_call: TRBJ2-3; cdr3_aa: CASSPVSSRTDTRYF
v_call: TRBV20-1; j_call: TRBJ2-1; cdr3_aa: CSASGNNEQFF
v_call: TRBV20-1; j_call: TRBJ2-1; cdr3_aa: CRESSRGLADNEQFF
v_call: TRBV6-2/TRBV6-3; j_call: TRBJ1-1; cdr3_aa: CAGSHRGRNTEALF
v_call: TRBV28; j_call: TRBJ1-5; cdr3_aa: CASGNYESRYSNQPQHF
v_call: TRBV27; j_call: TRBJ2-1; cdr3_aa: CGSEPPGGNSYNEQFF
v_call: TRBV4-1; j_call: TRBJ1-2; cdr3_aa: CASSSPGRGYTF
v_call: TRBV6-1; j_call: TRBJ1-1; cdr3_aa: CASSYIHEHSEGFF
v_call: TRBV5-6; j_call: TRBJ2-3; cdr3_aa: CASSLSATQYF